The sequence of this T cell receptor beta chain was determined in a study of cytomegalovirus exposure and HLA in healthy donors. Points from the study as a whole: Upon later analysis, TCR association rates were observed to vary by HLA locus, being highest for DRB1 and lowest for HLA-C.

Germline lookup yields CDR1 MNHEY and CDR2 SMNVEV (reference sequence). The junction had 11 bases not matched to a gene; V was cut back by 3 bases and J by 7 bases. The length of the CDR3 is 15 residues. Vbeta (60) and Jbeta (13) primers were used in the PCR. Clones were read by immunoSEQ multiplex PCR, and TCRdb kept only the in-frame ones, dropping some. The table has some 90,000 clones, 81% seen once. A note on this clone: Its antigen is not known.

This clonotype was obtained from a human donor in good health. The chain combines TRBV27 with TRBJ2-7; 8 nucleotides agree with TRBD1. The sample consisted of PBMCs. The CDR3 is CASSLGQAPGREQYF. CDR3 DNA sequence: TGTGCCAGCAGTTTGGGACAGGCCCCCGGTAGAGAGCAGTACTTC.